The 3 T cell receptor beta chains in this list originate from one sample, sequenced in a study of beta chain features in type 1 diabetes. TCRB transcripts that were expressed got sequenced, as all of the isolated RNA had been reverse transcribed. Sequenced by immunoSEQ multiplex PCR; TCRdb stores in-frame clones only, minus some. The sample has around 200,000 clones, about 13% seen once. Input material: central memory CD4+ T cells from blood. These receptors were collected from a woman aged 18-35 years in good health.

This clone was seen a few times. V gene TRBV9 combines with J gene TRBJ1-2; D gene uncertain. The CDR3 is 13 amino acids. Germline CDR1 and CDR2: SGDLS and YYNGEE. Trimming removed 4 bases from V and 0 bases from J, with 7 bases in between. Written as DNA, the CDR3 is TGTGCCAGCAGCCCAGAAGCTAACTATGGCTACACCTTC. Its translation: CASSPEANYGYTF. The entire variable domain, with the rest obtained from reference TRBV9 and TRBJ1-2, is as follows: DSGVTQTPKHLITATGQRVTLRCSPRSGDLSVYWYQQSLDQGLQFLIQYYNGEERAKGNILERFSAQQFPDLHSELNLSSLELGDSALYFCASSPEANYGYTFGSGTRLTVV.

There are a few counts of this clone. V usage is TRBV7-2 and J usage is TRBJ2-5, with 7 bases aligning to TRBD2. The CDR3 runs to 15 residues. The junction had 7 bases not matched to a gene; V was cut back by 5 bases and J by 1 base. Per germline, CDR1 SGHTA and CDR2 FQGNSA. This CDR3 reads CASSLGSGGQETQYF. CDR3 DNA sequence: TGTGCCAGCAGCCTGGGGTCGGGGGGCCAAGAGACCCAGTACTTC.

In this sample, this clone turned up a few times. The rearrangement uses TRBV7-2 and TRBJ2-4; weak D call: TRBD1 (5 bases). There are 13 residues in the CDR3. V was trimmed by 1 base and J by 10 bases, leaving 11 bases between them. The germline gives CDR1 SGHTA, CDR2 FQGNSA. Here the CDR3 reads CASSLGQGRIQYF. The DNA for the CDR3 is TGTGCCAGCAGCTTAGGTCAGGGTAGGATTCAGTACTTC.